The entry below gives a single T cell receptor (beta chain) sequence along with its context. This clonotype was seen many times. Its antigen is currently not known. Per-nucleotide qualities are absent, and no much larger clonotype sits a single base away. The TCR beta CDR3 regions were amplified from the RNA transcripts. The first round of RT-PCR for the TCR CDR3 was performed with the HTBI primer set and the Qiagen OneStep RT-PCR kit. A second multiplex PCR round built the libraries, followed by size selection and purification. Libraries were sequenced paired-end with 100 bp reads on an Illumina HiSeq2000. As for how the authors treated the data: SOAPnuke was used to process the raw data, with reads discarded if the reads contained adapters or uncalled bases, had a mean Phred below 15, or lacked an exact constant-primer or identifier match. COPE v1.2.5 was used to merge high-quality paired reads, and clonotypes were defined as unique nucleotide sequences. MiTCR v1.1 was used to align the clonotypes against IMGT TRBV, TRBD and TRBJ reference segments. The analysis included only V-J combinations with a frequency above 0.0001, which together covered 98% to 99.2% of the repertoires. A TCS score was defined as the ratio of F50 (clonal expansion) to E x V (chaos), with BLOSUM62-based TCRdist applied between CDR3 peptides within each V-J. Welch's t-statistics and random forest reduced approximately 520 V-J features to roughly 13, which were used in a naive Bayes classifier (R e1071). TCRdb reanalyzed the raw reads on its own, using fastp at Q25 for trimming and MiXCR for clone calling, and kept in-frame beta chains. Duplicate CDR3 protein sequences are folded into a single record with the most common DNA and genes. TCRdb's processing, not the authors', yielded these V and J calls. This sample lists approximately 600,000 distinct CDR3 sequences; less than 25% were detected once. The ten biggest clones cover 30% to 40% of the sample.

Ophthalmopathy patients had moderately to severely active disease, Clinical Activity Score of at least 3, NOSPECS grade of at least 4, and duration under 3 months. Patients with uncontrolled infections, other autoimmune diseases, pregnancy or lactation were excluded. Diagnoses were established on the basis of clinical symptoms, serum thyroxine and TRAb, thyroid ultrasound, and orbital computed tomography. PBMCs were isolated from roughly 10 ml of fresh peripheral blood by Ficoll-Paque density gradient centrifugation. Trizol reagent was used to extract total RNA, and RNA quality was then checked on an Agilent 2100 Bioanalyzer. The germline V gene sets CDR1 to MDHEN and CDR2 to SYDVKM. V is trimmed back by 5 bases and J by 7 bases, and the junction contains 11 bases that no gene match accounts for. There are 15 amino acids in the CDR3, from cysteine to phenylalanine inclusive. Only the CDR3 DNA stays, 45 bases, in frame from base 1.

This sample is drawn from a study of T cells in Graves' hyperthyroidism and ophthalmopathy (dated by TCRdb to between 2017 and 2020). Notes on the research overall: Peripheral blood samples were taken at initial diagnosis, before any treatment was given. A discovery cohort of about a hundred patients, about 40 with Graves' ophthalmopathy and about 58 with stable Graves' hyperthyroidism, was used to find distinguishing TCR V-J signatures. Whether ophthalmopathy could be predicted prospectively was tested in an independent validation cohort made up of roughly 19 hyperthyroidism patients plus 17 patients who later progressed to ophthalmopathy. For training and testing, the roughly 97 patients in the discovery cohort were randomly divided in a 7:3 ratio. In addition, the study compared T-cell repertoires in thyroid tissue and in blood from six Graves' hyperthyroidism patients. After blood sampling, hyperthyroidism patients were treated with methimazole at a starting dose of 30 mg daily, and ophthalmopathy patients were treated with high-dose intravenous methylprednisolone. According to the paper, TCR Vbeta CDR3 sequencing was carried out on over 130 peripheral blood samples, which came from 40 to 45 ophthalmopathy, around 74 hyperthyroidism and 17 progressor patients. Paper-wide results and their limitations: No statistical method was used to fix the sample size in advance, and group allocation was not hidden from the investigators. In validation, the model predicted progression to ophthalmopathy a median of about 6.8 months before onset, with about 71% sensitivity and 72.22% specificity. In cross-validation, a model built on a 13 V-J signature told ophthalmopathy apart from stable hyperthyroidism with 85% to 90% sensitivity and approximately 84% specificity, and in testing the same model reached 80%/75%. Most expanded thyroid clonotypes (frequency above 0.001) were also detected in blood, a finding suggesting that blood repertoires may reflect thyroid immune responses.

The chain employs TRBV28 and TRBJ1-2, with 9 junctional bases fitting TRBD1. Sequenced sample: blood. The source is a man aged 25-40 years with Graves' ophthalmopathy. The CDR3 in this case is CASSHSPGQGGGYTF. The DNA is TGTGCCAGCAGTCACTCCCCGGGACAGGGTGGTGGCTACACCTTC.